The 7 T cell receptor beta chains below all came from one sample that was sequenced in a study of response to subunit inactivated influenza vaccine. TCRdb used MiXCR to reprocess the RT-PCR reads, holding one entry per CDR3 protein. The sample comprises more than 450,000 distinct CDR3 sequences, about 11% of which are singletons, and roughly 9.6% rests with the top ten. These sequences were also reported in another study, on T cells expressing NK-cell markers. From that study: 5'RACE template switching built TCR beta cDNA with unique molecular identifiers.

The sample here was PBMCs from blood, taken on the day of vaccination. Receptor source: a man in his fifties or sixties who received an inactivated influenza vaccine.

Many counts were recorded for this clonotype. The rearrangement links TRBV2 to TRBJ1-2; TRBD1 matches at 9 bases. The CDR3 consists of 14 residues. Losses at the gene ends were 6 bases for V and 0 bases for J; bases not matched to a gene: 2. Germline assignment: CDR1 SNHLY and CDR2 FYNNEI. The CDR3 protein is CASSRDRANYGYTF. CDR3 sequence (DNA): TGTGCCAGCAGCCGGGACAGGGCTAACTATGGCTACACCTTC.

The J gene is TRBJ2-7, the V gene TRBV2; 8 nucleotides line up with TRBD2. Germline V gene sequence: CDR1 SNHLY, CDR2 FYNNEI. V lost 5 bases and J lost 3; bases outside the gene matches: 9. The CDR3 has 15 amino acids. The CDR3 bases are TGTGCCAGCAGTCCCACTAGCGGCACCCGCTACGAGCAGTACTTC. Translation: CASSPTSGTRYEQYF.

This clonotype has just a few counts. The CDR3, as DNA: TGTGCCAGCAGCCCCGAGGGTAGCGGGAGCTACGAGCAGTACTTC. Translating it yields CASSPEGSGSYEQYF. The J gene is TRBJ2-7, the V gene TRBV12-3 or TRBV12-4; 9 bases line up with TRBD2. The ends lost 6 bases at V and 3 bases at J; junction bases unmatched: 9. The CDR3 is 15 amino acids.

Ten or more counts support this clonotype. The CDR3 spells CASSQGWTTGELFF. The CDR3 coding sequence is TGTGCCAGCAGCCAGGGCTGGACCACCGGGGAGCTGTTTTTT. The gene calls are TRBV3-1 and TRBJ2-2; D is unresolved. The CDR3 runs to 14 residues. Trimming took off 3 bases at V and 4 bases at J, with 9 bases between the two ends. Looked up from germline, CDR1 is LGHDT and CDR2 is YNNKEL (reference sequence).

The chain recombines TRBV7-9 with TRBJ2-6, with a weak D call TRBD1 (5 bases). CDR1 is SEHNR and CDR2 is FQNEAQ in the germline V gene (reference sequence). V was clipped by 5 bases and J by 3 bases, with 11 bases between them. CDR3 length: 15 amino acids. CDR3 DNA sequence: TGTGCCAGCAGCCCGTGGACAAGTGGGGCCAACGTCCTGACTTTC. The encoded protein is CASSPWTSGANVLTF.

The chain links TRBV12-3 or TRBV12-4 to TRBJ1-1; 7 nucleotides match TRBD1. V dropped 5 bases and J dropped 3; count of bases not matched to a gene: 3. The CDR3 is made up of 13 amino acids. The CDR3 protein is CASSRDRYTEAFF. CDR3 coding DNA: TGTGCCAGCAGTCGGGACAGATACACTGAAGCTTTCTTT.

The rearrangement joins TRBV3-1 to TRBJ2-1; D is unclear. This CDR3 has 16 residues. With 4 bases removed from V and 0 bases from J, the gap between germline ends came to 13 bases. Germline loops: CDR1 LGHDT, CDR2 YNNKEL (reference sequence). CDR3 region: CASSLAATRSYNEQFF. The CDR3 DNA reads TGTGCCAGCAGCCTGGCCGCGACACGCTCCTACAATGAGCAGTTCTTC.